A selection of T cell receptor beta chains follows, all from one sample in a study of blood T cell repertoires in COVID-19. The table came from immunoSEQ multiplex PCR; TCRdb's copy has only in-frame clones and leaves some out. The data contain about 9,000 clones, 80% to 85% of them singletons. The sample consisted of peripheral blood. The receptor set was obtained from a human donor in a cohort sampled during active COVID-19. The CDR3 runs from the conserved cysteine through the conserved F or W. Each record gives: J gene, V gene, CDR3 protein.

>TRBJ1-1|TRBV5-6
CASSRQGTMNTEAFF
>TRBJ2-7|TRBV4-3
CASSQTTGPEQYF
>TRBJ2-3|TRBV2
CASSARDSSTDTQYF
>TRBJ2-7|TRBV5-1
CASSGGSSGPSYEQYF
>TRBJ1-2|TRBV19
CASSQDSLYGYTF
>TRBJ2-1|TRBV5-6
CASSLVGYNEQFF
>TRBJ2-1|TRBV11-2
CASSVLGGPYNEQFF
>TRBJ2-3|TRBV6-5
CASRTTSLPDTQYF
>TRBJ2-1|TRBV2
CASRSRREFF
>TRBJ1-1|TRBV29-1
CSAYLGLLNTEAFF
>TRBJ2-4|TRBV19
CASSPGGVHIQYF
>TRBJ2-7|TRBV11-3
CASSLVSGRYEQYF
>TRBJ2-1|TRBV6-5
CASQTGGNEQFF
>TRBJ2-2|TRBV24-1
CATAAADSTYTGELFF
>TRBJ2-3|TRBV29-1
CSVEFRGRGLLSSTDTQYF
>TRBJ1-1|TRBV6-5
CASIQAAGTEAFF
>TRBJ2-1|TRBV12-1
CASSPFSGGQPLAGGNSSYNEQFF